This T cell receptor beta chain was profiled in a study of T cells in Graves' hyperthyroidism and ophthalmopathy. Study in general: Peripheral blood was taken when the disease was first diagnosed, before any treatment began.

Authors of the study amplified TCR beta CDR3 regions from RNA transcripts. An initial round of RT-PCR targeting the TCR CDR3 relied on the HTBI primer set. TCRdb re-derived calls from the multiplex PCR reads in MiXCR, one entry per CDR3 protein. Of about 350,000 distinct CDR3 sequences listed, 15% to 20% are singletons. Fresh peripheral blood, approximately 9.6 ml, yielded the PBMCs. Germline V gene lookup returns CDR1 MNHNS and CDR2 SASEGT. CDR3 length: 14 residues. Trimming pared 6 bases from V and 3 bases from J, leaving 14 bases between. The specimen sequenced was blood. The V gene is TRBV6-1, the J gene TRBJ1-1; D not certain. This receptor was taken from a woman between 18 and 29 years old with Graves' hyperthyroidism. The CDR3 DNA sequence: TGTGCCAGCAGCCCCAGGCAGCGGGACACTGAAGCTTTCTTT. Translating gives CASSPRQRDTEAFF.